A single sample is the source of the 31 T cell receptor beta chains below, sequenced in a study of blood T cell repertoires in COVID-19. The repertoire was sequenced with immunoSEQ multiplex PCR; TCRdb's copy has only in-frame clones and lacks some. Counted here are fewer than 300,000 clones, 90% to 95% occurring once; the ten biggest clones make up approximately 2.1%. What was sequenced was peripheral blood. Receptors originate from a woman aged 25 to 45 with COVID-19, enrolled during active disease.

The gene calls are TRBV3-1 (or the pseudogene TRBV3-2) and TRBJ2-1, with 9 nucleotides matching TRBD2. The CDR3 contains 19 residues. The V gene end was trimmed by 0 bases and the J gene end by 6 bases; junction bases not matched to a gene: 15. Germline assignment: CDR1 LGHDT and CDR2 YNNKEL (reference sequence). The CDR3 region is CASSQDDGFLREGVNEQFF. The CDR3 nucleotides are TGTGCCAGCAGCCAAGACGATGGCTTCTTGCGGGAGGGTGTCAATGAGCAGTTCTTC.

The rearrangement joins TRBV27 to TRBJ2-7, with 7 bases matching TRBD1. Losses at the gene ends were 6 bases for V and 3 bases for J; bases not matched to a gene: 5. Germline V gene lookup returns CDR1 MNHEY and CDR2 SMNVEV (reference sequence). The CDR3 is made up of 13 amino acids. The CDR3 nucleotides are TGTGCCAGCAGAGGGGGCCTACACTACGAGCAGTACTTC. This sequence encodes CASRGGLHYEQYF.

The CDR3 sequence: CSVLGLSTDTQYF. In DNA form, the CDR3 reads TGCAGCGTTTTGGGGCTTAGCACAGATACGCAGTATTTT. The V gene is TRBV29-1, the J gene TRBJ2-3, with D possibly being TRBD1 (5 bases). This CDR3 has 13 residues. The V end was cut by 5 bases, the J end by 0 bases, with 9 bases between. CDR1 is SQVTM and CDR2 is ANQGSEA in the germline V gene.

This clone came up once. The junction departs from the called germline gene at one end, perhaps through a read error. The chain uses TRBV20-1 and TRBJ2-3; maybe TRBD1 (6 bases). Germline values: CDR1 DFQATT, CDR2 SNEGSKA (reference sequence). This CDR3 comprises 11 residues. CDR3 sequence: CSAYREGPLFF. DNA of the CDR3: TGCAGTGCTTACAGGGAAGGTCCCTTATTTTTT.

This chain joins TRBV4-1 and TRBJ1-5, with 7 bases fitting TRBD1. Germline CDR1 MGHRA, CDR2 YSYEKL. The J segment lost 4 bases and the V segment lost 0 bases, leaving 6 bases of the junction unmatched. This CDR3 is built from 16 residues. The CDR3 protein is CASSQEGGLGNQPQHF. The CDR3 bases are TGCGCCAGCAGCCAAGAAGGGGGCTTGGGAAATCAGCCCCAGCATTTT.

The chain links TRBV5-1 to TRBJ2-1; 11 bases line up with TRBD2. V shed 7 bases and J 3 bases; nucleotides not matched to a gene: 6. The CDR3 has 15 amino acids. Germline-derived CDR1 and CDR2 are SGHRS and YFSETQ. The CDR3 DNA reads TGCGCCAGCTGGCCGGGACTAGCGGACTACAATGAGCAGTTCTTC. Encoded protein: CASWPGLADYNEQFF.

The chain uses TRBV27 and TRBJ1-4; D gene uncertain. The V and J ends lost 3 bases and 8 bases respectively, with 4 bases between them. The germline gives CDR1 MNHEY, CDR2 SMNVEV (reference sequence). The length of the CDR3 is 11 residues. CDR3 coding DNA: TGTGCCAGCAGTTTCGGGGAAAAACTGTTTTTT. This sequence encodes CASSFGEKLFF.

The J gene is TRBJ2-5, the V gene TRBV9; TRBD2 might be the D (5 bases). CDR3 size: 15 residues. Germline CDR1 and CDR2: SGDLS and YYNGEE. Trimming stripped 0 bases from V and 5 bases from J, with 14 bases between. The CDR3 DNA reads TGTGCCAGCAGCGTAGTAACGGGGAGTGGGGAGACCCAGTACTTC. Protein sequence: CASSVVTGSGETQYF.

The chain combines TRBV5-1 with TRBJ1-5; 7 positions agree with TRBD1. Germline V CDR1 and CDR2: SGHRS, YFSETQ. There are 15 residues in the CDR3. V trimming: 0 bases; J trimming: 6 bases; junction bases outside the gene matches: 6. The CDR3 bases are TGCGCCAGCAGCTTGGCGACAGGGCTAGGTCAGCCCCAGCATTTT. Its protein product is CASSLATGLGQPQHF. The full variable domain, in which reference TRBV5-1 and TRBJ1-5 provide the parts outside the CDR3, is KAGVTQTPRYLIKTRGQQVTLSCSPISGHRSVSWYQQTPGQGLQFLFEYFSETQRNKGNFPGRFSGRQFSNSRSEMNVSTLELGDSALYLCASSLATGLGQPQHFGDGTRLSIL.

The V and J genes are TRBV5-5 and TRBJ2-5; 7 bases map to TRBD1. The germline V gene encodes CDR1 SGHKS and CDR2 YYEKEE (reference sequence). The CDR3 has 15 amino acids. V lost 0 bases to trimming and J lost 2 bases; unmatched junction nucleotides: 4. The CDR3 bases are TGTGCCAGCAGCTTGGAAGGGACAGATCAAGAGACCCAGTACTTC. This gives the protein CASSLEGTDQETQYF.

This clone was seen a handful of times. This chain uses TRBV7-9 with TRBJ2-3; 7 bases are shared with TRBD2. Germline trimming cut 5 bases from V and 6 bases from J; bases unmatched to any gene: 8. From germline, CDR1 is SEHNR and CDR2 FQNEAQ (reference sequence). CDR3 length: 14 amino acids. CDR3 sequence (DNA): TGTGCCAGCAGCGGGTTAGCGGGCCGGGATACGCAGTATTTT. Protein: CASSGLAGRDTQYF.

The rearrangement joins TRBV6-5 to TRBJ1-1, with 10 bases aligning to TRBD1. In germline, CDR1 is MNHEY, CDR2 SVGAGI. The CDR3 covers 15 residues. Trimming removed 6 bases from V and 1 base from J; junction bases left unmatched: 5. The CDR3 bases are TGTGCCAGCAGACCCGGGACAGGGGAGAACACTGAAGCTTTCTTT. Protein product: CASRPGTGENTEAFF.

A few counts support this clone. V usage is TRBV2 and J usage is TRBJ2-2; TRBD1 aligns across 12 bases. J was trimmed by 6 bases and V by 6 bases; bases with no gene match: 11. The CDR3 covers 17 residues. The germline V gene encodes CDR1 SNHLY and CDR2 FYNNEI. This chain's CDR3 is CASRGFGGTGGSGELFF. CDR3 DNA: TGTGCCAGCAGGGGCTTCGGAGGGACAGGGGGCTCCGGGGAGCTGTTTTTT. Together with reference TRBV2 and TRBJ2-2, the CDR3 gives the full variable domain: EPEVTQTPSHQVTQMGQEVILRCVPISNHLYFYWYRQILGQKVEFLVSFYNNEISEKSEIFDDQFSVERPDGSNFTLKIRSTKLEDSAMYFCASRGFGGTGGSGELFFGEGSRLTVL.

The CDR3 reads CASSRDTGENTEAFF. The CDR3 nucleotides are TGTGCCAGCAGTCGAGATACAGGGGAGAACACTGAAGCTTTCTTT. The chain recombines TRBV2 with TRBJ1-1; 7 nucleotides match TRBD1. V was clipped by 5 bases and J by 1 base; unmatched bases: 7. Germline loops: CDR1 SNHLY, CDR2 FYNNEI. The CDR3 runs to 15 residues. Full variable domain (missing parts from reference TRBV2 and TRBJ1-1): EPEVTQTPSHQVTQMGQEVILRCVPISNHLYFYWYRQILGQKVEFLVSFYNNEISEKSEIFDDQFSVERPDGSNFTLKIRSTKLEDSAMYFCASSRDTGENTEAFFGQGTRLTVV.

The chain has TRBV14 and TRBJ1-2, with D possibly matching TRBD1 (6 bases). V dropped 4 bases and J dropped 0 bases, with 9 bases sitting between them. CDR1 and CDR2 from the germline V gene are SGHDN and FVKESK. This CDR3 contains 14 residues. CDR3 bases: TGTGCCAGCAGCCGCAGGGGAGCTAACTATGGCTACACCTTC. Residues: CASSRRGANYGYTF.

This rearrangement joins TRBV9 to TRBJ2-5; TRBD1 matches 8 bases. The CDR3 totals 18 residues. In germline, CDR1 is SGDLS, CDR2 YYNGEE. V lost 3 bases, J lost 5 bases, and 18 bases stayed unmatched. CDR3 in DNA: TGTGCCAGCAGCGACTCCCCCGAGGGACAGGCGATACCCGAGACCCAGTACTTC. Protein sequence: CASSDSPEGQAIPETQYF.

The chain links TRBV7-3 to TRBJ1-1; D remains unclear. Germline lookup yields CDR1 SGHTA and CDR2 FQGTGA. Between the trimmed V and J ends, which lost 3 bases and 1 base, there was a span of 9 bases. This CDR3 contains 14 residues. CDR3: CASSFEGPNTEAFF. DNA for the CDR3: TGTGCCAGCAGCTTCGAGGGCCCGAACACTGAAGCTTTCTTT.

The genes are TRBV28 and TRBJ1-5; 7 bases line up with TRBD1. The CDR3 is 15 amino acids. Germline V gives CDR1 MDHEN, CDR2 SYDVKM. Losses at the gene ends were 6 bases for V and 4 bases for J; bases not matched to a gene: 9. CDR3 nucleotide sequence: TGTGCCAGCAGATCTCGGGACAGAGGGAATCAGCCCCAGCATTTT. Its protein is CASRSRDRGNQPQHF.

V is TRBV28 and J is TRBJ1-3; 7 positions match TRBD1. V trimming: 4 bases; J trimming: 3 bases; junction bases outside the gene matches: 9. There are 16 residues in the CDR3. Germline lookup yields CDR1 MDHEN and CDR2 SYDVKM. This CDR3 reads CASSSRTGTFGNTIYF. CDR3 sequence (DNA): TGTGCCAGCAGTTCTAGGACAGGAACTTTTGGAAACACCATATATTTT.

The V and J genes are TRBV21-1 and TRBJ2-7; the table assigns TRBD2, which was not confirmed against the DNA. TRBV21-1 is labeled a pseudogene. This CDR3 is built from 15 residues. Written as DNA, the CDR3 is TGTGCCAGCAGCAAAGCGACTAGCGGGAGCTACGAGCAGTACTTC. It translates to CASSKATSGSYEQYF.

This chain connects TRBV29-1 to TRBJ2-1; 11 bases are a match to TRBD2. The V and J ends lost 6 bases and 6 bases, in that order; junction bases with no gene match: 7. Germline CDR1 SQVTM, CDR2 ANQGSEA. This CDR3 contains 14 residues. The CDR3 sequence: CSVGTSGASNEQFF. CDR3 in DNA: TGCAGCGTGGGGACTAGCGGCGCCTCCAATGAGCAGTTCTTC.

The J gene is TRBJ2-7, the V gene TRBV5-1; unclear D gene. Germline V gene data show CDR1 as SGHRS and CDR2 as YFSETQ. CDR3 length: 14 residues. The ends were cut back, 0 bases at V and 1 base at J, with 8 bases in the middle. The CDR3 protein is CASSLDPVSYEQYF. The CDR3 DNA follows: TGCGCCAGCAGCTTGGACCCGGTTTCCTACGAGCAGTACTTC.

The J gene is TRBJ2-7, the V gene TRBV7-9; D may be TRBD2 (6 bases). The V end was cut by 5 bases, the J end by 2 bases, with 19 bases between. Germline V CDR1 and CDR2: SEHNR, FQNEAQ (reference sequence). There are 16 residues in the CDR3. The CDR3 coding sequence is TGTGCCAGCAGCGATTATAAGGCGGGAAGCACCTACGAGCAGTACTTC. It translates to CASSDYKAGSTYEQYF.

This rearrangement joins TRBV30 to TRBJ1-1; TRBD1 is a possible D gene (6 bases). Germline CDR1 reads GTSNPN; CDR2 reads SVGIG (reference sequence). This CDR3 is 17 amino acids long. Trimming cost V 1 base and J 4 bases, with 22 bases left between them. CDR3 region: CAWSGSPNRQVGTEAFF. The CDR3 DNA reads TGTGCCTGGAGTGGATCTCCAAACAGACAGGTCGGCACTGAAGCTTTCTTT.

The rearrangement joins TRBV6-2 or TRBV6-3 to TRBJ2-2; 12 positions agree with TRBD2. The trim removed 4 bases at V and 3 bases at J, leaving 3 bases unmatched. Germline CDR1 and CDR2: MNHEY and SVGEGT. There are 16 residues in the CDR3. CDR3 in amino acids: CASSWTSGIDTGELFF. The CDR3 DNA sequence: TGTGCCAGCAGTTGGACTAGCGGGATCGACACCGGGGAGCTGTTTTTT.

V usage is TRBV12-3 or TRBV12-4 and J usage is TRBJ2-5; D unclear. Trimming left V 0 bases short and J 7 bases short, with 9 bases between. The CDR3 loop spans 13 amino acids. The CDR3 is CASSLAADGTQYF. CDR3 coding DNA: TGTGCCAGCAGTTTAGCGGCGGATGGGACCCAGTACTTC.

The rearrangement uses TRBV3-1 (or the pseudogene TRBV3-2) and TRBJ2-2; 9 bases align to TRBD1. V was clipped by 6 bases and J by 1 base; unmatched bases: 6. Germline CDR1 reads LGHDT; CDR2 reads YNNKEL (reference sequence). The CDR3 is 16 residues long. CDR3 DNA: TGTGCCAGCAGTCGGACGGGACAGGGGAACACCGGGGAGCTGTTTTTT. Translation gives CASSRTGQGNTGELFF.

The CDR3 protein is CAWSWTGGTEAFF. In nucleotides, the CDR3 is TGTGCCTGGAGTTGGACAGGGGGCACTGAAGCTTTCTTT. J is TRBJ1-1 and V is TRBV30, with 10 bases matching TRBD1. The V gene end was trimmed by 2 bases and the J gene end by 4 bases; junction bases not matched to a gene: 1. Germline CDR1 is GTSNPN and CDR2 is SVGIG (reference sequence). CDR3 size: 13 residues.

J is TRBJ2-2 and V is TRBV19; 9 bases align to TRBD2. There are 16 residues in the CDR3. Germline V lookup: CDR1 LNHDA, CDR2 SQIVND (reference sequence). Trimming removed 7 bases from V and 5 bases from J; junction bases left unmatched: 11. DNA of the CDR3: TGTGCCAGTAACCCAAGCGGGAGGTCTTGGACCGGGGAGCTGTTTTTT. This sequence encodes CASNPSGRSWTGELFF.

The V gene is TRBV5-1, the J gene TRBJ2-1; 10 nucleotides match TRBD2. Trimming cost V 0 bases and J 8 bases; bases outside gene matches: 5. The CDR3 totals 15 residues. CDR1 and CDR2 from the germline V gene are SGHRS and YFSETQ. The CDR3 sequence: CASSLVLAGDYEQFF. The CDR3 region has the DNA TGCGCCAGCAGCTTGGTGCTAGCGGGAGACTATGAGCAGTTCTTC. Full variable domain (missing parts from reference TRBV5-1 and TRBJ2-1): KAGVTQTPRYLIKTRGQQVTLSCSPISGHRSVSWYQQTPGQGLQFLFEYFSETQRNKGNFPGRFSGRQFSNSRSEMNVSTLELGDSALYLCASSLVLAGDYEQFFGPGTRLTVL.

This clone was seen repeatedly, ten times or more. This chain uses TRBV3-1 (or the pseudogene TRBV3-2) with TRBJ2-3, with TRBD2 identical over 7 bases. In germline, CDR1 is LGHDT, CDR2 YNNKEL (reference sequence). Trimming removed 4 bases from V and 3 bases from J; junction bases left unmatched: 7. The CDR3 loop spans 15 amino acids. The CDR3 region has the DNA TGTGCCAGCAGCCCCCCTTGGGGGGGTACAGATACGCAGTATTTT. Its protein product is CASSPPWGGTDTQYF.